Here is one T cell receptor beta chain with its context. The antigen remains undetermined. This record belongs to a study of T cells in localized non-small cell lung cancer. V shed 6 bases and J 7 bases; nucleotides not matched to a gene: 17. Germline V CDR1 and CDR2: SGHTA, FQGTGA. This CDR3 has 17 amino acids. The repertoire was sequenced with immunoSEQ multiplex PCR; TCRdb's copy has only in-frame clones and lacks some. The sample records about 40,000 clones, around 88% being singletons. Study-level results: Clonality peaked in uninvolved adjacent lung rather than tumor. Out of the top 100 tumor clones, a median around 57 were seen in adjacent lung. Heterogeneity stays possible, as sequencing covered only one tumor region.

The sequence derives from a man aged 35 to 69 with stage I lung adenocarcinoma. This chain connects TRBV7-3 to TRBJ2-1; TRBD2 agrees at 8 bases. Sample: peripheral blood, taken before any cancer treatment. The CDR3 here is CASSPDLTSDRRNEQFF. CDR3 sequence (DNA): TGTGCCAGCAGTCCGGACTTGACTAGCGACCGTCGGAATGAGCAGTTCTTC.